This T cell receptor beta chain originates from a study of T cell repertoires in cytomegalovirus infection (dated by TCRdb to about 2019). In terms of the full investigation: The peptide stimulations were aimed at well-studied HLA-B-restricted epitopes as well as recently identified HLA-C-restricted CMV epitopes, whose presentation resists viral immunomodulation. Because public TCR beta signatures pointed to carriage of CMV infection together with the matching HLA type, the HLA type of each donor mattered for the analysis.

Sequenced on an Illumina HiSeq 1500. TCRdb applied fastp at Q25 and MiXCR to the public reads, then kept only in-frame beta chains. Each entry merges the rows of one CDR3 protein and shows their most common DNA and genes. The sample table records around 300,000 distinct CDR3 sequences; 22% of these occur just once. Roughly a fifth of the sample is held by the ten biggest clonotypes. With regard to this clonotype: What antigen it recognizes has not been identified. One base away there is no much larger clone; base qualities are not given.

The CDR3 goes from the cysteine to the phenylalanine over 13 residues. Only the CDR3 DNA stays, 39 bases, in frame from base 1. Sequences ENHRY (CDR1) and SYGVKD (CDR2) are obtained from the germline V gene. Trimming leaves V shorter by 6 bases and J shorter by 7 bases, with the junction holding 4 bases beyond the gene matches. The full study reports these points: Cumulative frequency of public TCR beta family members discriminated carriers of CMV infection plus the relevant HLA type in this cohort and an independent approximately 340-donor cohort. The ex vivo response was dominated by HLA-C-restricted CMV-specific TCR beta clonotypes, which also provided the single most frequent clonotype in two of eight donors.

This specimen's treatment or condition label, per the study, means: in vitro stimulation with specific CMV peptide epitopes to enrich CMV-specific T cells. The sequence derives from a human donor in good health (CMV status not recorded). Some clones in this sample may be carry-over from other donors' samples. The chain joins TRBV10-3 to TRBJ2-2; 8 bases in the junction line up with TRBD2. The specimen comprised cultured PBMCs, sampled from culture after CMV antigen stimulation. The DNA sequence is as follows: TGTGCCATCAGCCCACTAGCGGTCGGGGAGCTGTTTTTT. The encoded protein is CAISPLAVGELFF.